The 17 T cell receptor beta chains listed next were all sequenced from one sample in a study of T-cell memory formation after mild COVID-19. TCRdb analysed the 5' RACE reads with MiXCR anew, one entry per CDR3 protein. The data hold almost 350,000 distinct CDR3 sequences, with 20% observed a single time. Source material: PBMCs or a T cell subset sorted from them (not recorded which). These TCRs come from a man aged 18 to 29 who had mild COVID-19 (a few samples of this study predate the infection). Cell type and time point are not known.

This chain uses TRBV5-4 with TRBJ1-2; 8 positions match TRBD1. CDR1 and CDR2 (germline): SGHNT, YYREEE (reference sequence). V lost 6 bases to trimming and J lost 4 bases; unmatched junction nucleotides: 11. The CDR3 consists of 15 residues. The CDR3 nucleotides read TGTGCCAGCAACCAGTTTCAGGGGGCCAGCTATGGCTACACCTTC. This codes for CASNQFQGASYGYTF.

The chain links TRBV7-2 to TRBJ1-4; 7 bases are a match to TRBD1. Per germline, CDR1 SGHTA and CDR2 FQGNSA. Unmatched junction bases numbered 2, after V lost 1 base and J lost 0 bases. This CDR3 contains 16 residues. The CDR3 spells CASSLGTGATNEKLFF. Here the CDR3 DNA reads TGTGCCAGCAGCTTAGGGACAGGAGCAACTAATGAAAAACTGTTTTTT.

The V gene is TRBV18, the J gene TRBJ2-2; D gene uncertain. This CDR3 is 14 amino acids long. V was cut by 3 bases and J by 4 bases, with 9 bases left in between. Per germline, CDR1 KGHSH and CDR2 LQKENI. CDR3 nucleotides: TGTGCCAGCTCACCGAAGGTTAGCACCGGGGAGCTGTTTTTT. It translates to CASSPKVSTGELFF.

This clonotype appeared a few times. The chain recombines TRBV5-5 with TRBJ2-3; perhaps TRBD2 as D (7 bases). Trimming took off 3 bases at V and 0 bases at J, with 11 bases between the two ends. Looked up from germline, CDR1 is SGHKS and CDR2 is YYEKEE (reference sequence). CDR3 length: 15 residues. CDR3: CASSSRGASTDTQYF. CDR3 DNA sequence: TGTGCCAGCAGCTCACGGGGGGCTAGCACAGATACGCAGTATTTT.

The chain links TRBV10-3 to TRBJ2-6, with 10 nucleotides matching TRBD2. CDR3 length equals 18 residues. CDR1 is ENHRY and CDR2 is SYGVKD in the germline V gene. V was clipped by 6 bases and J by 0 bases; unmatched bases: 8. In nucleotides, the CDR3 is TGTGCCATCAGGAAAACACTAGCGGGGAGCTCTGGGGCCAACGTCCTGACTTTC. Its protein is CAIRKTLAGSSGANVLTF.

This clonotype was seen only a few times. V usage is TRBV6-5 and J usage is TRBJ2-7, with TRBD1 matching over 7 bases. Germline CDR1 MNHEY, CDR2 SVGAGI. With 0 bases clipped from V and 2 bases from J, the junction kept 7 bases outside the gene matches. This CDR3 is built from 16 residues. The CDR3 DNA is TGTGCCAGCAGTTACTCTCTTGGGGGACAGACCTACGAGCAGTACTTC. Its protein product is CASSYSLGGQTYEQYF.

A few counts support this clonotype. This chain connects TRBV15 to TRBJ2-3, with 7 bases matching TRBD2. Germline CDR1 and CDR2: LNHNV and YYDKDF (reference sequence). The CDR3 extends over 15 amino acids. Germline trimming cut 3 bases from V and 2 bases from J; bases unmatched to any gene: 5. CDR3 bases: TGTGCCACCAGCAGGGGCGGGGGAACCACAGATACGCAGTATTTT. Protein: CATSRGGGTTDTQYF.

Written as DNA, the CDR3 is TGTGCCAGCAGCTGGTCCGGGACTACTTCGTCCGGGGAGCTGTTTTTT. It codes for CASSWSGTTSSGELFF. The chain carries TRBV7-2 and TRBJ2-2; 7 bases match TRBD2. CDR1 is SGHTA, CDR2 FQGNSA, per germline. The CDR3 loop spans 16 amino acids. V lost 4 bases, J lost 6 bases, and 11 bases stayed unmatched. The full variable domain, rest sourced from reference TRBV7-2 and TRBJ2-2, is GAGVSQSPSNKVTEKGKDVELRCDPISGHTALYWYRQSLGQGLEFLIYFQGNSAPDKSGLPSDRFSAERTGGSVSTLTIQRTQQEDSAVYLCASSWSGTTSSGELFFGEGSRLTVL.

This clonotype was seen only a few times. The CDR3 loop is CASTWGRADTEAFF. CDR3 nucleotide sequence: TGCGCCAGCACCTGGGGCAGGGCAGACACTGAAGCTTTCTTT. The V call is TRBV5-1, the J call TRBJ1-1; D is perhaps TRBD1 (5 bases). The CDR3 length is 14 residues. The V end was cut by 6 bases, the J end by 3 bases, with 15 bases between. Looked up from germline, CDR1 is SGHRS and CDR2 is YFSETQ.

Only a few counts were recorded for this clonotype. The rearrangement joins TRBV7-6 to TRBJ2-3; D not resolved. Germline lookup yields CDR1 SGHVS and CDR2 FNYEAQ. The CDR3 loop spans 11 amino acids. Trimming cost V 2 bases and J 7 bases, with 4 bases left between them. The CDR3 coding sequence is TGTGCCAGCAGCTTACATCATACGCAGTATTTT. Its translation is CASSLHHTQYF. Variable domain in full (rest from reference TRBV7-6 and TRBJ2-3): GAGVSQSPRYKVTKRGQDVALRCDPISGHVSLYWYRQALGQGPEFLTYFNYEAQQDKSGLPNDRFSAERPEGSISTLTIQRTEQRDSAMYRCASSLHHTQYFGPGTRLTVL.

DNA of the CDR3: TGTGCCAGCAGTAACCAGGGTAGCACTAATGAAAAACTGTTTTTT. Its translation: CASSNQGSTNEKLFF. The rearrangement joins TRBV6-1 to TRBJ1-4; maybe TRBD1 (5 bases). This CDR3 spans 15 amino acids. V was clipped by 5 bases and J by 2 bases, with 12 bases between them. Germline lookup yields CDR1 MNHNS and CDR2 SASEGT.

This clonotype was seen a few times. CDR3 protein: CASSYLHTDTQYF. The CDR3 DNA reads as TGTGCCAGCAGTTATCTTCACACAGATACGCAGTATTTT. The rearrangement joins TRBV6-2 or TRBV6-3 to TRBJ2-3; D gene ambiguous. The CDR3 length is 13 residues. Germline assignment: CDR1 MNHEY and CDR2 SVGEGT. V lost 3 bases, J lost 2 bases, and 6 bases lay in between.

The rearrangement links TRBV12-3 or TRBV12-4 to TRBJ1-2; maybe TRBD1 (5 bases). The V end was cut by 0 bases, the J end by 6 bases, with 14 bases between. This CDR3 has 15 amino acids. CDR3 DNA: TGTGCCAGCAGTTTAGCTATCGGCAGGGAGGATGGCTACACCTTC. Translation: CASSLAIGREDGYTF.

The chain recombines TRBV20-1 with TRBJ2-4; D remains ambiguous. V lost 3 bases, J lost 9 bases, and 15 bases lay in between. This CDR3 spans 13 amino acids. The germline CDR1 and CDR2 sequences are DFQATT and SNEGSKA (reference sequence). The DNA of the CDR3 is TGCAGTGCTAGCCCATCGGCAGCAAGCATTCAGTACTTC. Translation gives CSASPSAASIQYF.

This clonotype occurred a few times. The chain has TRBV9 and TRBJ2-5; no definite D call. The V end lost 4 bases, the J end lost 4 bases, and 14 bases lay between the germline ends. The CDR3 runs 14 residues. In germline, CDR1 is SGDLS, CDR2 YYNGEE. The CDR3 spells CASSPGGESETQYF. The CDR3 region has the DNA TGTGCCAGCAGCCCCGGTGGCGAGTCAGAGACCCAGTACTTC.

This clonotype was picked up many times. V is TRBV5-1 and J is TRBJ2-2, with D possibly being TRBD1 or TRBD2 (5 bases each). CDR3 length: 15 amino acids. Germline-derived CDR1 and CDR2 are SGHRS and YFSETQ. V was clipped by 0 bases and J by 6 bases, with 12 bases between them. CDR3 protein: CASSLAGPKSGELFF. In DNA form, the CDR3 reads TGCGCCAGCAGCTTGGCGGGACCCAAATCCGGGGAGCTGTTTTTT.

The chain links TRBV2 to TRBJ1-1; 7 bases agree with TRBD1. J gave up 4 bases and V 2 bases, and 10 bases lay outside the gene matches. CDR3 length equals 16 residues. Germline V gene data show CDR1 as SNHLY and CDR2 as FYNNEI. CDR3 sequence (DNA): TGTGCCAGCAGTGAAACAAGACAGGGATGGGGCACTGAAGCTTTCTTT. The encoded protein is CASSETRQGWGTEAFF.